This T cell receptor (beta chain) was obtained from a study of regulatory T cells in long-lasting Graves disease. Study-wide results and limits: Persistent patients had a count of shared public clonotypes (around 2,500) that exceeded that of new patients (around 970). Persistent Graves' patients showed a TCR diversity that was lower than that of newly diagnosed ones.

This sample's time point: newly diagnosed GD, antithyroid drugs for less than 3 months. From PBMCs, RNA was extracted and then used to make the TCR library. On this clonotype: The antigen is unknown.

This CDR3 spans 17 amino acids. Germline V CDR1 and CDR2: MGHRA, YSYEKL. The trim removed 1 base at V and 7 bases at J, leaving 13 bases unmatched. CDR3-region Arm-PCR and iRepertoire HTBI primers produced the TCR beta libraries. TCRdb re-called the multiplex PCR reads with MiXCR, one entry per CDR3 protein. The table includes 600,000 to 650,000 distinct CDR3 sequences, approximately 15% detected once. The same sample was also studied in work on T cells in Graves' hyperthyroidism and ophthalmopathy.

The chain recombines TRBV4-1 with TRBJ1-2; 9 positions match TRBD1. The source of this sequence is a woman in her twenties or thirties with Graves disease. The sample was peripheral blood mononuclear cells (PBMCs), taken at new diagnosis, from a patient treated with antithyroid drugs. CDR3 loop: CASSQVGVTGGGSGYTF. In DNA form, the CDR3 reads TGCGCCAGCAGCCAAGTAGGGGTGACAGGGGGGGGAAGTGGCTACACCTTC.